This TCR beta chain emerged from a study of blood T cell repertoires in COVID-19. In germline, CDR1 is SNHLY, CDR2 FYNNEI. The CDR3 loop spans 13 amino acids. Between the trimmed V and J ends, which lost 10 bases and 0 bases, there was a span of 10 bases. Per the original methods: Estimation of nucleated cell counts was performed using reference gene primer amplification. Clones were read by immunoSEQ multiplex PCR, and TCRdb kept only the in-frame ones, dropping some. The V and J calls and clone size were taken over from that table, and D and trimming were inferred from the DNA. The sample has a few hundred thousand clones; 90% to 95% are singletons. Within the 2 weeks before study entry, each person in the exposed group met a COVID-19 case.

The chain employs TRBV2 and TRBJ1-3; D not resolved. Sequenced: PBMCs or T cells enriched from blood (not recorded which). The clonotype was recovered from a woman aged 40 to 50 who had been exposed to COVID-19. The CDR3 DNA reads TGTGCCACTAGACCTAGCTCTGGAAACACCATATATTTT. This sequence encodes CATRPSSGNTIYF.